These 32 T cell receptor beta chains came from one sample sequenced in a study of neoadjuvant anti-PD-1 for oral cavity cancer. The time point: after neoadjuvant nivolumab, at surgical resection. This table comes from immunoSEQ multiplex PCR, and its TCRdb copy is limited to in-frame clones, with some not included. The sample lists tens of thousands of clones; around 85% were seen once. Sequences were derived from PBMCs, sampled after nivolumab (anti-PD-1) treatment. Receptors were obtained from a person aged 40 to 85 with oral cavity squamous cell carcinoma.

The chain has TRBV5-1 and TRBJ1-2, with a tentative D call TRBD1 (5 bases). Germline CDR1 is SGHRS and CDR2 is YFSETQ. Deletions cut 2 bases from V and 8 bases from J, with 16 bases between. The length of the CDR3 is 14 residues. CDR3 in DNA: TGCGCCAGCAGCTTCGACAGTTCTTTGATCGGCTACACCTTC. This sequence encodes CASSFDSSLIGYTF.

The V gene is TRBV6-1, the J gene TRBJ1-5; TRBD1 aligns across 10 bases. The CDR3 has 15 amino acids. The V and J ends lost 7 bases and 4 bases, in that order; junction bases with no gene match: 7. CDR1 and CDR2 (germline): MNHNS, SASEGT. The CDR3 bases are TGTGCCAGCACACGACAGGGGGCGAAAAATCAGCCCCAGCATTTT. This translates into CASTRQGAKNQPQHF.

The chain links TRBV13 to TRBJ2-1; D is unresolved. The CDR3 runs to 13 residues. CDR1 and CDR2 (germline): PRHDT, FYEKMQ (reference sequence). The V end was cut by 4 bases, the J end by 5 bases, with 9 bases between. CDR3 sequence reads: CASSSRLDNEQFF. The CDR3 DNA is TGTGCCAGCAGCTCGAGACTCGACAATGAGCAGTTCTTC.

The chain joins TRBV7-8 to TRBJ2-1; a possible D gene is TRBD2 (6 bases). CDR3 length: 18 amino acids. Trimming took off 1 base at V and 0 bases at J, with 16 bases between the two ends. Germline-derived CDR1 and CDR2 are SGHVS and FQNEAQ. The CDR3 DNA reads TGTGCCAGCAGCTTAGGGCGGCTAGCGTTAACCTCCTACAATGAGCAGTTCTTC. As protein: CASSLGRLALTSYNEQFF.

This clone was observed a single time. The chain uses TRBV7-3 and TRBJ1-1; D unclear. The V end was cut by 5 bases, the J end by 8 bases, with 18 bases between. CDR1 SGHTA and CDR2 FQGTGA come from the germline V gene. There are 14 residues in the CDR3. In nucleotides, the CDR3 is TGTGCCAGCAGCCCCGGTAGTATCTACGCGGAAGCTTTCTTT. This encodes CASSPGSIYAEAFF.

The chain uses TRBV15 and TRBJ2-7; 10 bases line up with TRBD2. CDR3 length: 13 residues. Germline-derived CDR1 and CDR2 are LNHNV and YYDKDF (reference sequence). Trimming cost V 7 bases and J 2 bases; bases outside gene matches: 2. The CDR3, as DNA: TGTGCCACCAAAGCGGGAGGGCCCTACGAGCAGTACTTC. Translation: CATKAGGPYEQYF. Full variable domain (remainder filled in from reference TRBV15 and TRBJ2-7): DAMVIQNPRYQVTQFGKPVTLSCSQTLNHNVMYWYQQKSSQAPKLLFHYYDKDFNNEADTPDNFQSRRPNTSFCFLDIRSPGLGDTAMYLCATKAGGPYEQYFGPGTRLTVT.

DNA for the CDR3: TGTGCCAGTAGTGGTGGACTAGCGGGAGATTACAATGAGCAGTTCTTC. It yields the protein CASSGGLAGDYNEQFF. The V gene is TRBV19, the J gene TRBJ2-1; 13 positions agree with TRBD2. CDR3 length equals 16 residues. V trimming: 5 bases; J trimming: 4 bases; junction bases outside the gene matches: 5. CDR1 and CDR2 (germline): LNHDA, SQIVND (reference sequence).

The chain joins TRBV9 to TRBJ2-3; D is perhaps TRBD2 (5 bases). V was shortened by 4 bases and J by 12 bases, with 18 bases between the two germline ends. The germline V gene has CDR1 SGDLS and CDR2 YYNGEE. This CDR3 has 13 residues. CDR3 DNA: TGTGCCAGCAGCCAAAGTATGGACTCGCCCCAGTATTTT. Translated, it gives CASSQSMDSPQYF.

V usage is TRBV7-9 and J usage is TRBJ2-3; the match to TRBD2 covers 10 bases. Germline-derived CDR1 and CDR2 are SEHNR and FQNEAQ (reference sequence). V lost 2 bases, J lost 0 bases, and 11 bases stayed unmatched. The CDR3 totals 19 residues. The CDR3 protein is CASSLSVLAGVTSTDTQYF. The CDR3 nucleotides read TGTGCCAGCAGCTTAAGTGTCCTAGCGGGAGTTACTAGCACAGATACGCAGTATTTT.

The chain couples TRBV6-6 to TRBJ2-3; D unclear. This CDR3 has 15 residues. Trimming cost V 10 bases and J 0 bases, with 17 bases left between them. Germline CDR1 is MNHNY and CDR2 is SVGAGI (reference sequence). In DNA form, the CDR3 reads TGTGCCACCCAGTCAGGCGGAATAAGCACAGATACGCAGTATTTT. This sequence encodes CATQSGGISTDTQYF.

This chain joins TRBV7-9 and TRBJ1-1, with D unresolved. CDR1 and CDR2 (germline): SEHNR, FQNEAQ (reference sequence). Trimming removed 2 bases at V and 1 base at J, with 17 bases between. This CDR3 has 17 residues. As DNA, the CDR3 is TGTGCCAGCAGCTTATACAGAAACCCTTCACGGAACACTGAAGCTTTCTTT. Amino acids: CASSLYRNPSRNTEAFF.

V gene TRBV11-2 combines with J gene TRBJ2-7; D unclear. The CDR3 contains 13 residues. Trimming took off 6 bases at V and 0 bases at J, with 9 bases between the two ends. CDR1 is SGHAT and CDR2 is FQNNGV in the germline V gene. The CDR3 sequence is CASRAGTSYEQYF. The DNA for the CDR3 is TGTGCCAGCAGGGCAGGAACCTCCTACGAGCAGTACTTC. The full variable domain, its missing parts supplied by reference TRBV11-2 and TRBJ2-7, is EAGVAQSPRYKIIEKRQSVAFWCNPISGHATLYWYQQILGQGPKLLIQFQNNGVVDDSQLPKDRFSAERLKGVDSTLKIQPAKLEDSAVYLCASRAGTSYEQYFGPGTRLTVT.

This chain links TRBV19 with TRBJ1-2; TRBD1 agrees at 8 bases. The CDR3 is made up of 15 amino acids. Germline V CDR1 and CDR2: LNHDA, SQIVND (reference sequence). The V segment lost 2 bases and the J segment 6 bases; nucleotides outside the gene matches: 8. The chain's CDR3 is CASSIIGRQGNGYTF. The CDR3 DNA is TGTGCCAGTAGTATAATTGGAAGACAGGGGAATGGCTACACCTTC.

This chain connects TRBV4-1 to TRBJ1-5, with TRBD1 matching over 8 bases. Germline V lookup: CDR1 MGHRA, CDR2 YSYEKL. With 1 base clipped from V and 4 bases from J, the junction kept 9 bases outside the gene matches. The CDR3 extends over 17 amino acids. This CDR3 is CASSQGRQGIRNQPQHF. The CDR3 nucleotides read TGCGCCAGCAGCCAAGGGCGACAGGGGATAAGGAATCAGCCCCAGCATTTT.

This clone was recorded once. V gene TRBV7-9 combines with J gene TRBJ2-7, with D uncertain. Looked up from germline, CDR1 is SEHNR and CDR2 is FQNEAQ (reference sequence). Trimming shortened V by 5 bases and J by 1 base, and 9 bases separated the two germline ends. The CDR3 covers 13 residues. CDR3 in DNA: TGTGCCAGCAGCCATCCCCGGTCCTACGAGCAGTACTTC. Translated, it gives CASSHPRSYEQYF. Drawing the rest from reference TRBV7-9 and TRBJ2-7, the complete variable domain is DTGVSQNPRHKITKRGQNVTFRCDPISEHNRLYWYRQTLGQGPEFLTYFQNEAQLEKSRLLSDRFSAERPKGSFSTLEIQRTEQGDSAMYLCASSHPRSYEQYFGPGTRLTVT.

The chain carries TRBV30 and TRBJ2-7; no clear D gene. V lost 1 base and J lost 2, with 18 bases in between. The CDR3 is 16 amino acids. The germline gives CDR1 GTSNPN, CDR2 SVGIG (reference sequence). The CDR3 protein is CAWSDLYSDGPYEQYF. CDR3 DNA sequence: TGTGCCTGGAGTGACCTTTATTCTGACGGTCCCTACGAGCAGTACTTC.

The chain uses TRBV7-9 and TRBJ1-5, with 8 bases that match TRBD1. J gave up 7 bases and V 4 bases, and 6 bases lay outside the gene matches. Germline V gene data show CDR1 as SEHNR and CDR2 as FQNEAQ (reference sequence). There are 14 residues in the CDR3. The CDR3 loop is CASSYGQGGQPQHF. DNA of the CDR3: TGTGCCAGCAGCTACGGACAGGGAGGGCAGCCCCAGCATTTT.

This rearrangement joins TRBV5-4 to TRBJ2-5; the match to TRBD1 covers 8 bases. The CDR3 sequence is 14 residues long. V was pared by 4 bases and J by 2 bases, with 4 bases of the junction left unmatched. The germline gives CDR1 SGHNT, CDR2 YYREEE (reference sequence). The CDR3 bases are TGTGCCAGCAGCCCAAGGACAGGGCAAGAGACCCAGTACTTC. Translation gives CASSPRTGQETQYF.

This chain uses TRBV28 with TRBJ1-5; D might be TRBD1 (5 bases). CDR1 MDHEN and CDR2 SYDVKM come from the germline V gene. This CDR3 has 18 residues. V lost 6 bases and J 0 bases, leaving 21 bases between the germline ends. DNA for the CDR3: TGTGCCAGCAGATTAATGGGGCTGCCATTGAATAGCAATCAGCCCCAGCATTTT. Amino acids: CASRLMGLPLNSNQPQHF.

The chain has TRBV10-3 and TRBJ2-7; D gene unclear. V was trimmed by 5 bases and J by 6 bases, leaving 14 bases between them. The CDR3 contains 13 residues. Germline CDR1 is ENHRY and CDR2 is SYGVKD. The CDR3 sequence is CAISLDGRGEQYF. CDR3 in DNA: TGTGCCATCAGTCTAGACGGACGTGGCGAGCAGTACTTC.

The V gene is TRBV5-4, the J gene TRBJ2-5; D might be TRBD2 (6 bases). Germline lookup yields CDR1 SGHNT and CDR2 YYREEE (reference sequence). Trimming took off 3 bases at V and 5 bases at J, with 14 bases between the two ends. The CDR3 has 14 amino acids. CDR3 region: CASSSPGLGETQYF. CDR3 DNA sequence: TGTGCCAGCAGCTCACCGGGACTCGGGGAGACCCAGTACTTC.

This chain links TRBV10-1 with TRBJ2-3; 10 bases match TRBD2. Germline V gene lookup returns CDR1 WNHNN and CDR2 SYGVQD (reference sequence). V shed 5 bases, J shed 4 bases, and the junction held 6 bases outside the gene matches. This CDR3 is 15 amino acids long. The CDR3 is CASSQREGGADTQYF. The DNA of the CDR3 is TGCGCCAGCAGTCAGCGGGAGGGTGGAGCAGATACGCAGTATTTT.

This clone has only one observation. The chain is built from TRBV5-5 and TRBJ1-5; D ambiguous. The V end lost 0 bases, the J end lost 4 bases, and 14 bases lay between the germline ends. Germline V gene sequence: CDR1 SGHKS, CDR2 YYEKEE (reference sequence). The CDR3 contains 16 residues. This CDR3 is CASSLGVSTVNQPQHF. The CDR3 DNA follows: TGTGCCAGCAGCTTGGGGGTCAGTACGGTAAATCAGCCCCAGCATTTT.

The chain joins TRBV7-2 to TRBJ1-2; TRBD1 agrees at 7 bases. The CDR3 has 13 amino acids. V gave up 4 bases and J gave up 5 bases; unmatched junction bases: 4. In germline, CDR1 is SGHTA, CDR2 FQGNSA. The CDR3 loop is CASSSGTAYGYTF. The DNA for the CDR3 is TGTGCCAGCAGCTCCGGGACAGCTTATGGCTACACCTTC.

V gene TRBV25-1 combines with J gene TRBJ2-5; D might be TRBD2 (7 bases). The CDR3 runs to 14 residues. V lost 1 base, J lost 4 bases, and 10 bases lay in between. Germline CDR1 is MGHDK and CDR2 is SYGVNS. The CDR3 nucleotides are TGTGCCAGCAGTGAATTGGGGGGGCCAGAGACCCAGTACTTC. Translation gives CASSELGGPETQYF.

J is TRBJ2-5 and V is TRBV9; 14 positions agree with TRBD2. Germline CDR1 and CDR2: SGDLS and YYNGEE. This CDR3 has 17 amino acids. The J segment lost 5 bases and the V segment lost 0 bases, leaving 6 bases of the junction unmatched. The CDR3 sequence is CASSVVGLAGVAETQYF. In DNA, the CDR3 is TGTGCCAGCAGCGTAGTGGGACTAGCGGGAGTGGCGGAGACCCAGTACTTC.

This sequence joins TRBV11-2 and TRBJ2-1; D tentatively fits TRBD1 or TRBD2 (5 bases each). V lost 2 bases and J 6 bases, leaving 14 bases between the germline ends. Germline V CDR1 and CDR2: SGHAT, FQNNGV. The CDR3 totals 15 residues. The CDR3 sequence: CASSLSGRASNEQFF. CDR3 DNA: TGTGCCAGCAGCTTAAGCGGCAGGGCGTCCAATGAGCAGTTCTTC.

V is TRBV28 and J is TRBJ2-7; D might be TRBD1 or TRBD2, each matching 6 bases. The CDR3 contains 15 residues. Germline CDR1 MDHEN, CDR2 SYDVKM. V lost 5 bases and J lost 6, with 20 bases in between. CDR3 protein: CASSPAHTRGVEQYF. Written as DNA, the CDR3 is TGTGCCAGCAGTCCGGCACATACAAGGGGGGTCGAGCAGTACTTC.

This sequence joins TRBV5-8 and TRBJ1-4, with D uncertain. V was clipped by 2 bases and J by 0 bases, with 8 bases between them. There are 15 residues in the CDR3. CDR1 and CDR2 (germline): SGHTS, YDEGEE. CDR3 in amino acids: CASSLSGATNEKLFF. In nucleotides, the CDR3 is TGTGCCAGCAGCTTATCCGGGGCAACTAATGAAAAACTGTTTTTT. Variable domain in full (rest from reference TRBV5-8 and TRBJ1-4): EAGVTQSPTHLIKTRGQQATLRCSPISGHTSVYWYQQALGLGLQFLLWYDEGEERNRGNFPPRFSGRQFPNYSSELNVNALELEDSALYLCASSLSGATNEKLFFGSGTQLSVL.

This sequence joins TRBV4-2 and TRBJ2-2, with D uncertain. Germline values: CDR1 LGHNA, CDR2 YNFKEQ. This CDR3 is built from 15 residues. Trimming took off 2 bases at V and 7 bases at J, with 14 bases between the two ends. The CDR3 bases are TGTGCCAGCAGCCAATTGACTGCCGGCAACGGGGAGCTGTTTTTT. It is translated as CASSQLTAGNGELFF.

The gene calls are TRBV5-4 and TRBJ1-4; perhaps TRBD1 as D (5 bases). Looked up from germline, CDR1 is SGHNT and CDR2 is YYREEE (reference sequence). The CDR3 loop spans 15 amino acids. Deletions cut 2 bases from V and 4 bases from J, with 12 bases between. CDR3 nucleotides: TGTGCCAGCAGCTTAATCGGGACCGATAATGAAAAACTGTTTTTT. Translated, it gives CASSLIGTDNEKLFF.

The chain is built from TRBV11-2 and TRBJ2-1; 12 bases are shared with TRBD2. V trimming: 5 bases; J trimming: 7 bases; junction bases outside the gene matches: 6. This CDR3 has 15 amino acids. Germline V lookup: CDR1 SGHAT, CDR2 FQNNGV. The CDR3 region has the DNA TGTGCCAGCAGCGTCCTAGCGGGGGGGGTAAATGAGCAGTTCTTC. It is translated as CASSVLAGGVNEQFF.